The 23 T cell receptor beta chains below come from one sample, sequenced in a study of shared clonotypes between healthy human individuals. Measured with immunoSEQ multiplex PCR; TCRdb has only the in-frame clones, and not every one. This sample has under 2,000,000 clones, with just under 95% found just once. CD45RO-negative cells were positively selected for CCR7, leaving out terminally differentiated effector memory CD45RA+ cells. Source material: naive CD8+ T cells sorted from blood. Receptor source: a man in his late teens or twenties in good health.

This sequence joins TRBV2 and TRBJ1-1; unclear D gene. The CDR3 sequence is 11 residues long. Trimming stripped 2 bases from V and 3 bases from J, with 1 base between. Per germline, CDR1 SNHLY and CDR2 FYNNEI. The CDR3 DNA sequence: TGTGCCAGCAGTGAACACACTGAAGCTTTCTTT. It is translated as CASSEHTEAFF.

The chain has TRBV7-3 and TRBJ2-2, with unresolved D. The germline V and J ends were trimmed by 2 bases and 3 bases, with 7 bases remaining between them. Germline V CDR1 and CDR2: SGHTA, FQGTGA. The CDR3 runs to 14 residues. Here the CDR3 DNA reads TGTGCCAGCAGCTTAGTAGGGTACACCGGGGAGCTGTTTTTT. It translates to CASSLVGYTGELFF.

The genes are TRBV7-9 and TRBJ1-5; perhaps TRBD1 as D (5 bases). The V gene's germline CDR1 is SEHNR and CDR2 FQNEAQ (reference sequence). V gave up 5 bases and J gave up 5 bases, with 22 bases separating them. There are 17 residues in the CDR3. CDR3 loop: CASSGGGPRVSDQPQHF. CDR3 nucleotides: TGTGCCAGCAGCGGGGGGGGTCCTCGCGTGAGCGATCAGCCCCAGCATTTT.

CDR3 in amino acids: CASSPASGSVETQYF. For the CDR3, the DNA is TGTGCCAGCAGCCCCGCTAGCGGGAGCGTCGAGACCCAGTACTTC. The V call is TRBV7-9, the J call TRBJ2-5; 10 bases agree with TRBD2. CDR3 length equals 15 residues. The V gene's germline CDR1 is SEHNR and CDR2 FQNEAQ (reference sequence). After removal of 5 bases from V and 5 bases from J, the junction contained 8 bases not matched to a gene.

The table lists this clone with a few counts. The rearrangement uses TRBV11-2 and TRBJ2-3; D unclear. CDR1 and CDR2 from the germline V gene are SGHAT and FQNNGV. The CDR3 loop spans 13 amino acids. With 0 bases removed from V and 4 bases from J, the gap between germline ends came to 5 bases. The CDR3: CASSLDPADTQYF. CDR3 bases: TGTGCCAGCAGCTTAGATCCCGCAGATACGCAGTATTTT.

For the CDR3, the DNA is TGTGCCAGCAGCTTAGTCCCAGGATCAGGGCCCCAGCATTTT. This sequence encodes CASSLVPGSGPQHF. The gene calls are TRBV11-2 and TRBJ1-5, with D hard to call. This CDR3 region has 14 residues. Germline CDR1 is SGHAT and CDR2 is FQNNGV. The V end was cut by 1 base, the J end by 9 bases, with 13 bases between.

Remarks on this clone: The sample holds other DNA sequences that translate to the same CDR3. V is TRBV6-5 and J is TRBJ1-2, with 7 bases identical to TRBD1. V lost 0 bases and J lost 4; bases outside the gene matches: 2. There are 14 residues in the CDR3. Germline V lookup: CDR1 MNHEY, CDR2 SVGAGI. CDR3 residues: CASSYSTGLYGYTF. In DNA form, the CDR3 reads TGTGCCAGCAGTTACTCGACAGGGCTCTATGGCTACACCTTC.

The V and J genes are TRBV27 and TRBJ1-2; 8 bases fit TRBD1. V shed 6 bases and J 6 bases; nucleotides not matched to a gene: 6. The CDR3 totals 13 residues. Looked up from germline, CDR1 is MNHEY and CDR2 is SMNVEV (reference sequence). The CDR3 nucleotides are TGTGCCAGCAGCCTAATGGGACAGGATGGCTACACCTTC. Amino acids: CASSLMGQDGYTF.

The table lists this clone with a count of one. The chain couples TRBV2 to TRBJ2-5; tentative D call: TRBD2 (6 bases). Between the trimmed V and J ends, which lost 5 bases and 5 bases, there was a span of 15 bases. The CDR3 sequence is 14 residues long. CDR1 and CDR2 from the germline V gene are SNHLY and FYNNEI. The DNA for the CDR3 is TGTGCCAGCAGTACCCGATCTAGCGTGGAGACCCAGTACTTC. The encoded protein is CASSTRSSVETQYF. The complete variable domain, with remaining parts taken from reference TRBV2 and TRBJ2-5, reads EPEVTQTPSHQVTQMGQEVILRCVPISNHLYFYWYRQILGQKVEFLVSFYNNEISEKSEIFDDQFSVERPDGSNFTLKIRSTKLEDSAMYFCASSTRSSVETQYFGPGTRLLVL.

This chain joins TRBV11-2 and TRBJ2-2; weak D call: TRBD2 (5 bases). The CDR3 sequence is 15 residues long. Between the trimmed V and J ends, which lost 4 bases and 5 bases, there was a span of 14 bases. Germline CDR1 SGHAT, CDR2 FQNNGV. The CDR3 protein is CASSSQAGSTGELFF. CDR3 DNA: TGTGCCAGCAGCTCCCAGGCGGGCTCTACCGGGGAGCTGTTTTTT.

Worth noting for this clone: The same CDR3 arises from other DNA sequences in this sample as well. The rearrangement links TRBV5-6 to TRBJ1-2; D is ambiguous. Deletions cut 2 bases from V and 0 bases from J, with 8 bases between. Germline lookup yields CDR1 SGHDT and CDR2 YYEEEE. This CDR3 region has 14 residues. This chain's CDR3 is CASSLVGANYGYTF. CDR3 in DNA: TGTGCCAGCAGCTTAGTGGGAGCTAACTATGGCTACACCTTC.

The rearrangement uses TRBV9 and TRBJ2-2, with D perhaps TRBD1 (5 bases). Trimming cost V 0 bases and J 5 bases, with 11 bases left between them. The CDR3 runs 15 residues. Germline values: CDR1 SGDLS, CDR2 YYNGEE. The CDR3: CASSVADTSTGELFF. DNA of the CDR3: TGTGCCAGCAGCGTAGCGGACACCTCAACCGGGGAGCTGTTTTTT.

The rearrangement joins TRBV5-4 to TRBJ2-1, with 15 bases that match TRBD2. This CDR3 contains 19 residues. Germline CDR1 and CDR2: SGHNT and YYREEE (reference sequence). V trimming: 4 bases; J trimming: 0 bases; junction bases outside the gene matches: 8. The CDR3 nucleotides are TGTGCCAGCAGCCATGGGACTAGCGGGAGGACTGGCTCCTACAATGAGCAGTTCTTC. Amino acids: CASSHGTSGRTGSYNEQFF. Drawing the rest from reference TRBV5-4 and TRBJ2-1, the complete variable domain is ETGVTQSPTHLIKTRGQQVTLRCSSQSGHNTVSWYQQALGQGPQFIFQYYREEENGRGNFPPRFSGLQFPNYSSELNVNALELDDSALYLCASSHGTSGRTGSYNEQFFGPGTRLTVL.

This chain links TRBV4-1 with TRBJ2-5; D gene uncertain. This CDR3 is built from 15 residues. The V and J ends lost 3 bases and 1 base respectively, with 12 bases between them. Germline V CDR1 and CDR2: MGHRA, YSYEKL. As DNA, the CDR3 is TGCGCCAGCAGCCACGGGCCGGACGGCCAAGAGACCCAGTACTTC. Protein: CASSHGPDGQETQYF.

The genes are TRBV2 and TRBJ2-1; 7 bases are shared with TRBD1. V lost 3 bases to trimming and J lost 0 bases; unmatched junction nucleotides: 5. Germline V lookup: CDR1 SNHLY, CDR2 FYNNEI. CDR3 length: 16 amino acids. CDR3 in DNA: TGTGCCAGCAGTGAGGGACAGTCCTACTCCTACAATGAGCAGTTCTTC. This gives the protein CASSEGQSYSYNEQFF.

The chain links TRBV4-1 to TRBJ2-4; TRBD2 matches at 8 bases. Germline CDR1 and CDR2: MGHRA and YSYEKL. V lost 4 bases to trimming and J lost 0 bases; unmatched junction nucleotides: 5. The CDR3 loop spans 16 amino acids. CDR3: CASSPGGVPAKNIQYF. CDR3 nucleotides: TGCGCCAGCAGCCCGGGGGGGGTTCCAGCCAAAAACATTCAGTACTTC.

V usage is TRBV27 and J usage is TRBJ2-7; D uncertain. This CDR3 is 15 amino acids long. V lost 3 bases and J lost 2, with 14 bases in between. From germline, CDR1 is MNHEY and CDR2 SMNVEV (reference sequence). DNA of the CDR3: TGTGCCAGCAGTTTCGCTTTGGGGTCCCCCTACGAGCAGTACTTC. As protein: CASSFALGSPYEQYF.

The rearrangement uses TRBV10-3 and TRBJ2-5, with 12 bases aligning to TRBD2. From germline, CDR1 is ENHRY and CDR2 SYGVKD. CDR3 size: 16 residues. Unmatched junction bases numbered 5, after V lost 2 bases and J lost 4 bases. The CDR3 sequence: CAISEPGLAGIETQYF. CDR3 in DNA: TGTGCCATCAGTGAGCCCGGACTAGCGGGAATAGAGACCCAGTACTTC.

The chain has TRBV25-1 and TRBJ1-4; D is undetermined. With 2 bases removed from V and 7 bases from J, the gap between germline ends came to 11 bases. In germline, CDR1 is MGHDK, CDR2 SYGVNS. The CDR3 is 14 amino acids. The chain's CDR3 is CASSEGPVGEKLFF. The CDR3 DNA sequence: TGTGCCAGCAGTGAAGGCCCGGTCGGTGAAAAACTGTTTTTT.

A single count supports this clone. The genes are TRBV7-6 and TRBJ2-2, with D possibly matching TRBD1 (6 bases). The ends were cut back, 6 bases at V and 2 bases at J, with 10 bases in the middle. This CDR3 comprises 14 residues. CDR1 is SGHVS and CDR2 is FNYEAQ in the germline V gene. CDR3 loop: CASSIRGNTGELFF. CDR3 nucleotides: TGTGCCAGCAGTATCAGGGGAAACACCGGGGAGCTGTTTTTT.

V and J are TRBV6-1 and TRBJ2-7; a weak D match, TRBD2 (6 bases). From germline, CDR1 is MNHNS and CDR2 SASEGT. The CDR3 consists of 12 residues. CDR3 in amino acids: CASSGFSYEQYF. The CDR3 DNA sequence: TGTGCATCCAGCGGGTTCTCCTACGAGCAGTACTTC.

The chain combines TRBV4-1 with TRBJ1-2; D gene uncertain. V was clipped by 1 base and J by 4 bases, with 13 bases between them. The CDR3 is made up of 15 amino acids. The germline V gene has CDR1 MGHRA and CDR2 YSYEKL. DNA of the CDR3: TGCGCCAGCAGCCAAGTTGGCCAGGCACTCTATGGCTACACCTTC. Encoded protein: CASSQVGQALYGYTF.

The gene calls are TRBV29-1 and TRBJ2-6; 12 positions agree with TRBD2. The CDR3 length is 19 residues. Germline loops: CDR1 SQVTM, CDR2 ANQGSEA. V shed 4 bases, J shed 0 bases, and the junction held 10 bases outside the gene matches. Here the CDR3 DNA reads TGCAGCGTTGTGACTAGCGGGAGTGAAAGGGACTCTGGGGCCAACGTCCTGACTTTC. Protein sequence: CSVVTSGSERDSGANVLTF.